The 30 T cell receptor beta chains listed next were all sequenced from one sample in a study of tumor-infiltrating lymphocytes in localized non-small cell lung cancer. Only in-frame clones appear in the TCRdb table, and some are missing; sequencing was by immunoSEQ multiplex PCR. The data show 9,500 to 15,000 clones, around 79% seen once. Source material: lung tumor tissue. The source of these receptors is a human donor with non-small cell lung cancer.

The CDR3 loop is CASSRGTEQETQYF. CDR3 coding DNA: TGTGCCAGCAGCCGTGGGACGGAACAAGAGACCCAGTACTTC. This chain uses TRBV7-9 with TRBJ2-5; D is possibly TRBD1 or TRBD2 (5 bases each). V was clipped by 5 bases and J by 2 bases, with 12 bases between them. This CDR3 is 14 amino acids long. CDR1 is SEHNR and CDR2 is FQNEAQ in the germline V gene (reference sequence).

This clone was seen a few times. This sequence joins TRBV7-9 and TRBJ1-4; D gene uncertain. CDR1 is SEHNR, CDR2 FQNEAQ, per germline (reference sequence). CDR3 length: 16 residues. V was trimmed by 4 bases and J by 6 bases, leaving 18 bases between them. The CDR3, as DNA: TGTGCCAGCAGCTCAAACCCTCGGCGGCAGCATGAAAAACTGTTTTTT. Protein: CASSSNPRRQHEKLFF.

CDR3 protein: CASSYSNADTQYF. The CDR3 DNA is TGTGCCAGCAGTTACTCGAATGCAGATACGCAGTATTTT. The V gene is TRBV6-5, the J gene TRBJ2-3; no clear D. In germline, CDR1 is MNHEY, CDR2 SVGAGI. The CDR3 length is 13 residues. V was cut by 0 bases and J by 4 bases, with 5 bases left in between.

This chain connects TRBV11-2 to TRBJ2-7; D gene unclear. Trimming shortened V by 1 base and J by 0 bases, and 7 bases separated the two germline ends. The CDR3 is 14 residues long. Germline assignment: CDR1 SGHAT and CDR2 FQNNGV. CDR3 DNA: TGTGCCAGCAGCTTAGGGCACAGCTCCTACGAGCAGTACGTC. Translated, it gives CASSLGHSSYEQYV.

The count of this clone is one. CDR3 in DNA: TGCGCCAGCAGCCCGGCGGGCCTTTATGACACCGGGGAGCTGTTTTTT. Translated: CASSPAGLYDTGELFF. This chain links TRBV5-1 with TRBJ2-2, with D perhaps matching TRBD2 (5 bases). V was trimmed by 4 bases and J by 3 bases, leaving 16 bases between them. CDR1 is SGHRS, CDR2 YFSETQ, per germline. The CDR3 is 16 amino acids. Variable domain in full (rest from reference TRBV5-1 and TRBJ2-2): KAGVTQTPRYLIKTRGQQVTLSCSPISGHRSVSWYQQTPGQGLQFLFEYFSETQRNKGNFPGRFSGRQFSNSRSEMNVSTLELGDSALYLCASSPAGLYDTGELFFGEGSRLTVL.

The rearrangement joins TRBV5-1 to TRBJ1-4; 7 bases are shared with TRBD1. The CDR3 sequence is 17 residues long. Per germline, CDR1 SGHRS and CDR2 YFSETQ. With V trimmed by 4 bases and J by 8 bases, 17 bases remained unmatched. CDR3 sequence: CASSLGGRTGSREKLFF. The CDR3, as DNA: TGCGCCAGCAGCCTAGGGGGCCGGACAGGTTCTAGAGAAAAACTGTTTTTT.

This chain links TRBV5-1 with TRBJ2-3; D is unclear. Trimming cost V 2 bases and J 0 bases, with 7 bases left between them. This CDR3 spans 14 amino acids. CDR1 is SGHRS, CDR2 YFSETQ, per germline. CDR3 bases: TGCGCCAGCAGCTTTACAACTAGCACAGATACGCAGTATTTT. Residues: CASSFTTSTDTQYF.

As to this clone: The junction departs from germline at one end; a sequencing error may be responsible. The rearrangement uses TRBV9 and TRBJ1-2; D possibly corresponds to TRBD1 (6 bases). Germline V gene data show CDR1 as SGDLS and CDR2 as YYNGEE. This CDR3 contains 15 residues. The CDR3 coding sequence is TGTGCCAGCAGCGTAGCCCCCTTGACAGGATATGACTACACCTTC. It translates to CASSVAPLTGYDYTF.

This clone appeared a single time. The chain is built from TRBV6-5 and TRBJ2-7; possibly TRBD1 or TRBD2 for D (5 bases each). The CDR3 is 15 amino acids. Trimming took off 5 bases at V and 7 bases at J, with 21 bases between the two ends. Germline CDR1 reads MNHEY; CDR2 reads SVGAGI. The CDR3 loop is CASSHQGEPSKEQYF. CDR3 coding DNA: TGTGCCAGCAGTCATCAGGGAGAGCCCTCTAAGGAGCAGTACTTC.

This clone was counted a few times. The chain employs TRBV5-1 and TRBJ2-3; tentative D call: TRBD2 (5 bases). CDR3 length: 15 residues. Trimming removed 4 bases at V and 3 bases at J, with 15 bases between. Per germline, CDR1 SGHRS and CDR2 YFSETQ. The CDR3 here is CASSLQSIATDTQYF. CDR3 nucleotide sequence: TGCGCCAGCAGCCTCCAGTCAATAGCGACAGATACGCAGTATTTT.

The V and J genes are TRBV11-2 and TRBJ1-4; no clear D gene. The CDR3 consists of 14 residues. V was pared by 0 bases and J by 4 bases, with 6 bases between. From germline, CDR1 is SGHAT and CDR2 FQNNGV. The CDR3 nucleotides read TGTGCCAGCAGCTTAGATAGGCATAATGAAAAACTGTTTTTT. It encodes CASSLDRHNEKLFF.

The rearrangement uses TRBV19 and TRBJ1-2, with a possible D match to TRBD1 (6 bases). Per the germline V gene, CDR1 is LNHDA and CDR2 is SQIVND (reference sequence). Trimming shortened V by 0 bases and J by 4 bases, and 12 bases separated the two germline ends. The CDR3 covers 15 residues. The CDR3 loop is CASSIEPTGSYGYTF. Written as DNA, the CDR3 is TGTGCCAGTAGTATAGAACCGACAGGAAGCTATGGCTACACCTTC. The full variable domain, rest sourced from reference TRBV19 and TRBJ1-2, is DGGITQSPKYLFRKEGQNVTLSCEQNLNHDAMYWYRQDPGQGLRLIYYSQIVNDFQKGDIAEGYSVSREKKESFPLTVTSAQKNPTAFYLCASSIEPTGSYGYTFGSGTRLTVV.

This clone was recorded only once. The rearrangement uses TRBV7-8 and TRBJ2-2, with 8 bases fitting TRBD2. CDR3 length: 14 residues. V was clipped by 6 bases and J by 7 bases; unmatched bases: 7. From germline, CDR1 is SGHVS and CDR2 FQNEAQ. For the CDR3, the DNA is TGTGCCAGCAGACAAACTAGCGGTGGCGGGGAGCTGTTTTTT. It is translated as CASRQTSGGGELFF.

The chain is built from TRBV4-1 and TRBJ1-3; tentatively, D is TRBD1 (6 bases). Looked up from germline, CDR1 is MGHRA and CDR2 is YSYEKL. CDR3 size: 17 residues. Deletions cut 2 bases from V and 1 base from J, with 15 bases between. The CDR3 region is CASSQWTARCSGNTIYF. For the CDR3, the DNA is TGCGCCAGCAGCCAATGGACAGCCCGGTGTTCTGGAAACACCATATATTTT.

The chain is built from TRBV29-1 and TRBJ2-1, with 14 bases matching TRBD2. Germline assignment: CDR1 SQVTM and CDR2 ANQGSEA. After removal of 8 bases from V and 0 bases from J, the junction contained 6 bases not matched to a gene. CDR3 length: 16 residues. In DNA form, the CDR3 reads TGCAGCAGTGGGACTAGCGGGGGCAGCTCCTACAATGAGCAGTTCTTC. Residues: CSSGTSGGSSYNEQFF.

The V and J genes are TRBV4-2 and TRBJ2-3, with TRBD1 identical over 8 bases. Germline lookup yields CDR1 LGHNA and CDR2 YNFKEQ. This CDR3 is 14 amino acids long. V was clipped by 4 bases and J by 3 bases; unmatched bases: 3. Here the CDR3 reads CASSPGQGTDTQYF. CDR3 nucleotides: TGTGCCAGCAGCCCCGGACAGGGAACAGATACGCAGTATTTT.

In this sample, this clone turned up a few times. This sequence joins TRBV7-2 and TRBJ2-1, with D possibly being TRBD2 (7 bases). The V end was cut by 0 bases, the J end by 7 bases, with 13 bases between. The CDR3 runs 15 residues. Germline-derived CDR1 and CDR2 are SGHTA and FQGNSA. The CDR3 DNA reads as TGTGCCAGCAGCTTAGCGGGGGGGCAGGGAAATGAGCAGTTCTTC. It yields the protein CASSLAGGQGNEQFF.

This clone appeared once. The V call is TRBV5-8, the J call TRBJ2-3; D tentatively fits TRBD1 or TRBD2 (5 bases each). Per the germline V gene, CDR1 is SGHTS and CDR2 is YDEGEE. The CDR3 runs to 16 residues. Trimming shortened V by 4 bases and J by 3 bases, and 18 bases separated the two germline ends. The DNA of the CDR3 is TGTGCCAGCAGCCTCAGGACAAACCTAGCTACAGATACGCAGTATTTT. This codes for CASSLRTNLATDTQYF.

The rearrangement joins TRBV5-1 to TRBJ2-3; a weak D match, TRBD2 (6 bases). Trimming took 4 bases from V and 1 from J, leaving 10 bases between them. The CDR3 runs to 14 residues. The V gene's germline CDR1 is SGHRS and CDR2 YFSETQ. CDR3 protein: CASSISSGTDTQYF. CDR3 coding DNA: TGCGCCAGCAGCATATCTAGCGGCACAGATACGCAGTATTTT.

The chain couples TRBV6-5 to TRBJ2-7; a weak D match, TRBD2 (8 bases). The CDR3 runs to 15 residues. With 6 bases removed from V and 4 bases from J, the gap between germline ends came to 19 bases. Germline V CDR1 and CDR2: MNHEY, SVGAGI. The CDR3 DNA sequence: TGTGCCAGCAGCTCACGGGAGGGGGCGAGGTACGAGCAGTACTTC. Translating it yields CASSSREGARYEQYF.

This sequence joins TRBV5-1 and TRBJ1-1; D perhaps matches TRBD1 (6 bases). V lost 4 bases, J lost 1 base, and 23 bases lay in between. In germline, CDR1 is SGHRS, CDR2 YFSETQ. This CDR3 is built from 18 residues. CDR3 DNA sequence: TGCGCCAGCAGCCCTGTGGCGGGGGCCACAAGAACGAACACTGAAGCTTTCTTT. Amino acids: CASSPVAGATRTNTEAFF.

This chain uses TRBV7-2 with TRBJ2-3, with D possibly TRBD2 on 7 matching bases. The length of the CDR3 is 15 residues. With 3 bases removed from V and 5 bases from J, the gap between germline ends came to 15 bases. The V gene's germline CDR1 is SGHTA and CDR2 FQGNSA. The CDR3: CASSFRAGEGDTQYF. DNA of the CDR3: TGTGCCAGCAGCTTCAGGGCAGGGGAGGGAGATACGCAGTATTTT.

The rearrangement links TRBV5-1 to TRBJ2-3; D is unclear. Germline V gene data show CDR1 as SGHRS and CDR2 as YFSETQ. With 0 bases removed from V and 4 bases from J, the gap between germline ends came to 15 bases. The CDR3 length is 16 residues. CDR3 DNA sequence: TGCGCCAGCAGCTTGGAGCGACCACCCAGCCCAGATACGCAGTATTTT. Translated, it gives CASSLERPPSPDTQYF.

The gene calls are TRBV30 and TRBJ2-5, with 16 bases that match TRBD2. Germline-derived CDR1 and CDR2 are GTSNPN and SVGIG (reference sequence). The CDR3 is made up of 16 amino acids. With 5 bases clipped from V and 7 bases from J, the junction kept 10 bases outside the gene matches. In nucleotides, the CDR3 is TGTGCCTGGGACGGGACTAGCGGGAGGGCCAAAGGGACCCAGTACTTC. The encoded protein is CAWDGTSGRAKGTQYF. The variable domain in full, with the rest retrieved from reference TRBV30 and TRBJ2-5, is SQTIHQWPATLVQPVGSPLSLECTVEGTSNPNLYWYRQAAGRGLQLLFYSVGIGQISSEVPQNLSASRPQDRQFILSSKKLLLSDSGFYLCAWDGTSGRAKGTQYFGPGTRLLVL.

This clone counts as medium-sized (0.01 to 0.1%). This chain joins TRBV4-1 and TRBJ1-4; unclear D gene. CDR1 and CDR2 from the germline V gene are MGHRA and YSYEKL. This CDR3 region has 15 residues. V was cut by 1 base and J by 3 bases, with 9 bases left in between. This CDR3 is CASSQATWANEKLFF. The CDR3, as DNA: TGCGCCAGCAGCCAAGCGACCTGGGCTAATGAAAAACTGTTTTTT.

The V call is TRBV5-1, the J call TRBJ2-1; D gene ambiguous. The CDR3 covers 14 residues. Germline V gene sequence: CDR1 SGHRS, CDR2 YFSETQ. V lost 0 bases and J lost 3, with 7 bases in between. CDR3 residues: CASSLVEFYNEQFF. In DNA, the CDR3 is TGCGCCAGCAGCTTGGTGGAGTTCTACAATGAGCAGTTCTTC.

V usage is TRBV5-1 and J usage is TRBJ2-2, with D tentatively TRBD2 (6 bases). V lost 4 bases, J lost 6 bases, and 16 bases lay in between. Germline CDR1 is SGHRS and CDR2 is YFSETQ. The CDR3 is 15 residues long. The chain's CDR3 is CASSDRGPGAGELFF. Written as DNA, the CDR3 is TGCGCCAGCAGCGACCGGGGCCCGGGGGCCGGGGAGCTGTTTTTT.

The rearrangement joins TRBV6-5 to TRBJ2-3, with D unresolved. This CDR3 contains 12 residues. Between the trimmed V and J ends, which lost 4 bases and 5 bases, there was a span of 7 bases. Germline V gives CDR1 MNHEY, CDR2 SVGAGI. Here the CDR3 DNA reads TGTGCCAGCAGTTCTAGTGGAGATACGCAGTATTTT. Its translation is CASSSSGDTQYF.

The V gene is TRBV7-2, the J gene TRBJ1-4; no firm D call. The V end lost 5 bases, the J end lost 0 bases, and 10 bases lay between the germline ends. CDR3 length: 15 residues. CDR1 is SGHTA and CDR2 is FQGNSA in the germline V gene. The CDR3 spells CASSLMTTTNEKLFF. CDR3 DNA sequence: TGTGCCAGCAGCCTGATGACAACAACTAATGAAAAACTGTTTTTT.

The chain is built from TRBV7-9 and TRBJ2-3; tentative D call: TRBD2 (5 bases). Trimming left V 5 bases short and J 8 bases short, with 11 bases between. This CDR3 is 12 amino acids long. Germline-derived CDR1 and CDR2 are SEHNR and FQNEAQ (reference sequence). The CDR3 DNA is TGTGCCAGCAGCCCAGGCCGGGGTACGCAGTATTTT. Translating gives CASSPGRGTQYF.